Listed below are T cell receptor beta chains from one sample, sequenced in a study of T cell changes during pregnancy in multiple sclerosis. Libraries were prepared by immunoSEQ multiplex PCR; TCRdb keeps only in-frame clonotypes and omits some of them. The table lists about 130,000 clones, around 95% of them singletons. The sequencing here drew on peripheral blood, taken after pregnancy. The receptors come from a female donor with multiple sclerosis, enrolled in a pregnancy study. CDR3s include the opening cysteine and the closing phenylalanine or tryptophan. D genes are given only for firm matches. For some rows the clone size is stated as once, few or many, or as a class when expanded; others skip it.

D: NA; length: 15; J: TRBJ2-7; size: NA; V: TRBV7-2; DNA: TGTGCCAGCAGCTTAGTAACTCAAGTTCCCTACGAGCAGTACTTC; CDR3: CASSLVTQVPYEQYF
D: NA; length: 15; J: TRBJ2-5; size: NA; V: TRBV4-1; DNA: TGCGCCAGCAGCTCCCGCCAGGGATCAGGAGAGACCCAGTACTTC; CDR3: CASSSRQGSGETQYF
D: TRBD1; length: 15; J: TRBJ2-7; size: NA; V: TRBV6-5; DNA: TGTGCCAGCAGTTCAGTGGGCCAGGGGGATGGAGAGCAGTACTTC; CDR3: CASSSVGQGDGEQYF
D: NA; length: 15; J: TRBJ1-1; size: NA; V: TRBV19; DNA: TGTGCCAGTAGTATAAGCGGCCGGGGTGGGACTGAAGCTTTCTTT; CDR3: CASSISGRGGTEAFF
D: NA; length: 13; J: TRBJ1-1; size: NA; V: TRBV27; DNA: TGTGCCAGCAGTTTAAGGGGCGGCTTAGGAGCTTTCTTT; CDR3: CASSLRGGLGAFF
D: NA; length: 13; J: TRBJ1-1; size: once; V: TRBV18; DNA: TGTGCCAGCTCATTAGTAGGGGGCACTGAAGCTTTCTTT; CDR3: CASSLVGGTEAFF
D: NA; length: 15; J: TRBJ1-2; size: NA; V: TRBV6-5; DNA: TGTGCCAGCAGTTTGACAGCAGGAACAATAAATGGCTACACCTTC; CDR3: CASSLTAGTINGYTF
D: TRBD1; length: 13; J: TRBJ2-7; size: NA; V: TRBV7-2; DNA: TGTGCCAGCAGCTGGGACAGGGGGCGCGAGCAGTACTTC; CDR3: CASSWDRGREQYF
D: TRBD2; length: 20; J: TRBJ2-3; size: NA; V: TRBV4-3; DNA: TGCGCCAGCAGCCGCAGATCACTAGCGGGAGGGCCAGGGTTATTAGATACGCAGTATTTT; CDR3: CASSRRSLAGGPGLLDTQYF
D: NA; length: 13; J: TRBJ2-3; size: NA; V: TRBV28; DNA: TGTGCCAGCAGTCCATACCGGACAGATACGCAGTATTTT; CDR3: CASSPYRTDTQYF
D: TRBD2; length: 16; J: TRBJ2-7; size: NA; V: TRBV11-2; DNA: TGTGCCAGCAGCATCTCCCCTAGCGGAGGGTCCTACGAGCAGTACTTC; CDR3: CASSISPSGGSYEQYF
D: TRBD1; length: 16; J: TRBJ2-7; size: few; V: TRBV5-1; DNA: TGCGCCAGCAGCTTGCTAACATCGGGACAGAACTACGAGCAGTACTTC; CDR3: CASSLLTSGQNYEQYF
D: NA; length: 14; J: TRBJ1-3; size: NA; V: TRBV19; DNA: TGTGCCAGTATCAATCCGGGACATGGAAACACCATATATTTT; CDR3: CASINPGHGNTIYF
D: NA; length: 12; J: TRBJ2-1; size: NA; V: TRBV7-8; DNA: TGTGCCAGCAGCCCCCTACCGCCCATTGGGTTCTTC; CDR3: CASSPLPPIGFF
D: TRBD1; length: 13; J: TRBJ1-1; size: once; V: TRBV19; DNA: TGTGCCAGTAGGCCCCCACAGGGGCGGTTGGCTTTCTTT; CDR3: CASRPPQGRLAFF
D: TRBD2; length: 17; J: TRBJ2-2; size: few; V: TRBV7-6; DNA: TGTGCCAGCAGCCACAATAGACTAGCGGGGTACACCGGGGAGCTGTTTTTT; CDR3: CASSHNRLAGYTGELFF
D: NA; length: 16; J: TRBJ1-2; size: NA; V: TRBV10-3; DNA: TGTGCCATCAGTGAAGCCTTTGGACAGCTAGGCGATGGCTACACCTTC; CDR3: CAISEAFGQLGDGYTF
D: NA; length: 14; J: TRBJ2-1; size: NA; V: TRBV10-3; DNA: TGTGCCATCAGGATCGGGGAGATGGACAATGAGCAGTTCTTC; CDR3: CAIRIGEMDNEQFF
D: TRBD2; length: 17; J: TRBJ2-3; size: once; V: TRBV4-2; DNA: TGTGCCAGCAGCCAATTGAGTAGCGGGAGGGGGGCAGATACGCAGTATTTT; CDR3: CASSQLSSGRGADTQYF
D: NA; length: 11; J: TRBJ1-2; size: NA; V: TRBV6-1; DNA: TGTGCCAGCAGTAACTCAGGGGTCTACACCTTC; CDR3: CASSNSGVYTF
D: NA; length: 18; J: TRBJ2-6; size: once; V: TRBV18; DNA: TGTGCCAGCTCACCATTAGGAGAAACTTATTCTGGGGCCAACGTCCTGACTTTC; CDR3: CASSPLGETYSGANVLTF
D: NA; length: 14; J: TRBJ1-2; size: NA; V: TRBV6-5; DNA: TGTGCCAGCAGGACACAGGGTATTCCTGGTGGCTACACCTTC; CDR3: CASRTQGIPGGYTF
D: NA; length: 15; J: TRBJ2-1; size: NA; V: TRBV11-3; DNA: TGTGCCAGCAGTCCCAGTCGAGGAGGGGGCGATGAGCAGTTCTTC; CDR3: CASSPSRGGGDEQFF
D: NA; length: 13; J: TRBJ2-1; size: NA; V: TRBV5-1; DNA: TGCGCCAGCAGCTTGGCCCACATCAATGAGCAGTTCTTC; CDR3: CASSLAHINEQFF
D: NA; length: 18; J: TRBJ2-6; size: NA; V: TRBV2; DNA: TGTGCCAGCAGTGACAGGGTGCGCCGTATTTCTGGGGCCAACGTCCTGACTTTC; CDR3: CASSDRVRRISGANVLTF
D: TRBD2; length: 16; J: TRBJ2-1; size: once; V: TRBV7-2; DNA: TGTGCCAGCAGCTCGCCTCGTGGCGGGAGTAAGAATGAGCAGTTCTTC; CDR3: CASSSPRGGSKNEQFF
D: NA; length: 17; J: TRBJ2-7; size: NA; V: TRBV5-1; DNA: TGCGCCAGCAGCTCCGGACAACTCAAAATGGGCTCCTACGAGCAGTACTTC; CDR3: CASSSGQLKMGSYEQYF
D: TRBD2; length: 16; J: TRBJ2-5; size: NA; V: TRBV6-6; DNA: TGTGCCAGCAGTTACAGGGGACTAGCACAGAAAGAGACCCAGTACTTC; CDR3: CASSYRGLAQKETQYF
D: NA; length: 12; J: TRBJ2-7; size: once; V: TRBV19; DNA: TGTGCCAGTTCACAGGACTCCTACGAGCAGTACTTC; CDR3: CASSQDSYEQYF